This T cell receptor beta chain is drawn from a study of neurological immune-mediated disorders. The making of cDNA relied on 5'RACE with 10-nucleotide random UMIs. A single record per CDR3 protein comes from TCRdb applying MiXCR to the 5' RACE reads. This repertoire shows fewer than 30,000 distinct CDR3 sequences, about 13% found once; its top ten account for 4.5% to 5.5%. This clonotype was recorded at least ten times. Antigen: not known. Study-wide results and caveats: The expanded clones of different subjects shared no CDR3 amino acid sequences (suggesting private repertoires in all groups).

Trimming stripped 1 base from V and 6 bases from J, with 7 bases between. This CDR3 region has 13 residues. As for time point: technical triplicate 1. The sorted libraries involved the use of about 930,000 CD4+ or CD8+ T cells. J is TRBJ2-1 and V is TRBV12-3 or TRBV12-4; no clear D gene. The source material was CD4+ T cells from blood. This TCR came from a female donor with HTLV-1-associated myelopathy (HAM/TSP). The DNA for the CDR3 is TGTGCCAGCAGTTTAGTTTCTACCAATGAGCAGTTCTTC. This codes for CASSLVSTNEQFF.